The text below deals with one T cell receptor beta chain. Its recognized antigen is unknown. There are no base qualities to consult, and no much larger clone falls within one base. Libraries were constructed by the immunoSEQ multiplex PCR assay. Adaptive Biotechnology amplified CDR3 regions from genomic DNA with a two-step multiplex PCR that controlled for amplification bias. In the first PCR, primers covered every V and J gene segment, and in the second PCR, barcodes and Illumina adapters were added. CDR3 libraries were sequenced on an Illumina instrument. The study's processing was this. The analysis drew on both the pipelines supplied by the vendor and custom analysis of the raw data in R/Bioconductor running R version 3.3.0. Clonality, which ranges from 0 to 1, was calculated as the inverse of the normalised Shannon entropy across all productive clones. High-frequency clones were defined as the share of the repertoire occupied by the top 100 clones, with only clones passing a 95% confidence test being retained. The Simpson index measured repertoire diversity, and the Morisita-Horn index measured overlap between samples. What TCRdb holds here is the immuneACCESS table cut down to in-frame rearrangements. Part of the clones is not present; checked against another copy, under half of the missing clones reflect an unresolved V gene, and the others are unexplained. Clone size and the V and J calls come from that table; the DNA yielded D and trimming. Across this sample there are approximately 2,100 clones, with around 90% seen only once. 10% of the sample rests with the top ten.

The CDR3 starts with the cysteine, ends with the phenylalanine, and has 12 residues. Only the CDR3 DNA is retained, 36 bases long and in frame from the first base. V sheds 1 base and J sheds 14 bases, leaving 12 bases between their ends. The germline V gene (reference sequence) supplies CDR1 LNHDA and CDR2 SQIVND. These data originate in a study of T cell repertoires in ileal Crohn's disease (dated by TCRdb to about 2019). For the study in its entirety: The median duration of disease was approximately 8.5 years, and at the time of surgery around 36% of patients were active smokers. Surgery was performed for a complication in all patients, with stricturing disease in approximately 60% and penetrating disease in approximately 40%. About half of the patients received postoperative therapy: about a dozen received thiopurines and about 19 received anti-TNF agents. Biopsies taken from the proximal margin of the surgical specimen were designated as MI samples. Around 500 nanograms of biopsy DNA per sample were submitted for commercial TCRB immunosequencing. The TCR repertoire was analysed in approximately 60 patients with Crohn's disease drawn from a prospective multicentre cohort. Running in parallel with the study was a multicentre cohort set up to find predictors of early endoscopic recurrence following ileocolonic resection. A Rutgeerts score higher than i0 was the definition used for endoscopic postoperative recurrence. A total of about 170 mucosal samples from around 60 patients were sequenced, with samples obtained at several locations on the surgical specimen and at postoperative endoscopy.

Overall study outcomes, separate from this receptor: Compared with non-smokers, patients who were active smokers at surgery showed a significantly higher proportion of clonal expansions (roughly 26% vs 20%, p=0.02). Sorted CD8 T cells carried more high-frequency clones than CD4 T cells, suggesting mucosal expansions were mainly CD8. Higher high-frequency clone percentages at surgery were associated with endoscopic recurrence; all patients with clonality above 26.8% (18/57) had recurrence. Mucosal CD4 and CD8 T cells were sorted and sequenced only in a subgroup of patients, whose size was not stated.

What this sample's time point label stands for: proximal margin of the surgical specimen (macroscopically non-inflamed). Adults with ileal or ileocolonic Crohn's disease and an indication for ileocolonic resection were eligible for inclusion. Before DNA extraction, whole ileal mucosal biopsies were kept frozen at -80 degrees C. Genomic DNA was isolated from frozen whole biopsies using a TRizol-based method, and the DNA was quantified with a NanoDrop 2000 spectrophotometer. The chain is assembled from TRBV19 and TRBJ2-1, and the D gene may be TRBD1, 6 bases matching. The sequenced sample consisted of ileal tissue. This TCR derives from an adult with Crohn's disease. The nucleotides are TGTGCCAGTAGTATAGGAAACAGGGCTGAGTTCTTC. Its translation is CASSIGNRAEFF.